The TCR beta chain described here comes from a study of blood T cell repertoires in COVID-19. On the study more broadly: The samples span acute and convalescent COVID-19 from the United States, Italy and Spain. In each case, the material was cDNA or gDNA derived from T cells, B-cell-depleted T cells, or PBMCs.

The germline CDR1 and CDR2 sequences are SGHDN and FVKESK. This CDR3 spans 12 amino acids. V shed 1 base and J shed 5 bases, with 5 bases lying between them. Source study methods: Nucleated cell counts were estimated from reference gene primer amplification. Some clones are missing from TCRdb's copy, which holds only in-frame ones; the method was immunoSEQ multiplex PCR. V, J and clone size are those of that table, while D and trimming were read from the DNA. The table lists approximately 50,000 clones, approximately 79% of them singletons, with roughly 25% in the top ten. Source material: peripheral blood. This clonotype originated in a man between 70 and 80 years old with acute or convalescent COVID-19. This chain uses TRBV14 with TRBJ2-5; D unclear. This CDR3 reads CASSQVEETQYF. CDR3 bases: TGTGCCAGCAGCCAAGTAGAGGAGACCCAGTACTTC. Drawing the rest from reference TRBV14 and TRBJ2-5, the complete variable domain is EAGVTQFPSHSVIEKGQTVTLRCDPISGHDNLYWYRRVMGKEIKFLLHFVKESKQDESGMPNNRFLAERTGGTYSTLKVQPAELEDSGVYFCASSQVEETQYFGPGTRLLVL.